This record covers a single T cell receptor beta chain. There is no known antigen for this receptor. The sample was run on an Illumina HiSeq 2000. The TCR beta cDNA libraries were made using 5'RACE template switching, a step that added both a universal primer site and unique molecular identifiers. cDNA synthesis was primed from the TCR beta constant segment, followed by two successive PCR amplification steps. The original methods were these. MIGEC handled demultiplexing of the reads and grouping by UMI, while MiTCR was used to assemble and quantify clonotypes. To exclude erroneous sequences, any TCR cDNA sequence not supported by at least two reads was discarded. The tcR package was used for downstream repertoire analysis, and clonotypes were matched across fractions by CDR3 nucleotide sequence plus V segment. VDJmatch was used to annotate antigen specificity against VDJdb, with one amino acid substitution in CDR3 permitted. TCRdb reprocessed the reads, reporting each CDR3 protein sequence once and no DNA. TCRdb assigned the V and J calls; the authors' analysis was not used. The table held for this sample gives about 150,000 distinct CDR3 sequences. The top ten clones comprise around a third of the sample.

This record comes from a study of T cells expressing NK-cell markers (dated by TCRdb to the early 2020s). Notes on the research overall: Eight donors provided sorted CD3+CD56+NKG2C+, CD3+CD56+NKG2C- and CD3+CD56-NKG2C+ T-cell subsets, whose TCR beta-chain repertoires were profiled. Sequencing of the libraries produced 2 x 150 bp reads on Illumina HiSeq 2000/2500, MiSeq or NextSeq. Among the eight sequenced donors, seven were HCMV-seropositive and one was HCMV-seronegative. The study sequenced eight donors, all healthy volunteers chosen at random: three men and five women. Overall results and qualifications from the work: Those dominant clonotypes were again the most abundant among CD3+CD56-NKG2C+ cells in a few donors, at roughly 25-65%. Whether the expanded NKG2C-expressing T cell clones were specific for HCMV antigens remained unclear. In several donors, the dominant CD3+CD56+NKG2C+ clonotypes were found to rank among the top 10 CD8+ clonotypes and to make up roughly 1.0-8% of CD8+ T cells.

The germline V gene gives CDR1 as SGDLS and CDR2 as YYNGEE. There are 14 amino acids in the CDR3, from cysteine to phenylalanine inclusive. This entry has no DNA. To determine HCMV serostatus, a commercial ELISA kit was used to detect HCMV-specific IgG in serum. Ficoll density gradient centrifugation was used to isolate peripheral blood mononuclear cells from blood. In this chain, TRBV9 is recombined with TRBJ2-1. This TCR was sampled from a woman aged 50 to 65 in good health. Donor details come from another sample of the same person, matched by shared clones. The material sequenced was blood T cells: a sorted CD56 or NKG2C T cell subset, CD4+ or CD8+ T cells, or bulk PBMC T cells (not recorded which). The CDR3 protein sequence reads: CASSDSGTYNEQFF.